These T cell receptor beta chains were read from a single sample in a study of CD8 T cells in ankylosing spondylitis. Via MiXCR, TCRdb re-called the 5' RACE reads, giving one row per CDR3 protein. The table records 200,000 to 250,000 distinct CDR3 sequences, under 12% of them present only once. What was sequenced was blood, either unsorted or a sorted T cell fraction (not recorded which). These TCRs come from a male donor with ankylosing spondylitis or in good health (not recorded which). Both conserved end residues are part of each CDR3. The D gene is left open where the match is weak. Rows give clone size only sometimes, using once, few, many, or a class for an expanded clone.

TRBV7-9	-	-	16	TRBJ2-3	CASSSGVQGDADTQYF	TGTGCCAGCAGCTCGGGGGTCCAGGGGGATGCAGATACGCAGTATTTT
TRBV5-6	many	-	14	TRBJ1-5	CASSSWTSGQPQHF	TGTGCCAGCAGCTCCTGGACATCCGGTCAGCCCCAGCATTTT
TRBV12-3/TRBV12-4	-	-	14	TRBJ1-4	CASTQENLGEKLFF	TGTGCCAGCACCCAGGAAAACTTGGGGGAAAAACTGTTTTTT
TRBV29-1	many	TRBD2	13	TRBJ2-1	CSVDYGGINEQFF	TGCAGCGTTGATTACGGGGGGATCAATGAGCAGTTCTTC
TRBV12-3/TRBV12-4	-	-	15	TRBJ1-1	CASSFMGARNTEAFF	TGTGCCAGCAGTTTCATGGGGGCGCGAAACACTGAAGCTTTCTTT
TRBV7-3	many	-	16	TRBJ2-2	CASSSSRGGGTGELFF	TGTGCCAGCAGCTCATCCCGGGGAGGGGGCACCGGGGAGCTGTTTTTT
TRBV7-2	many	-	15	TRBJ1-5	CASSLNKGGNQPQHF	TGTGCCAGCAGCTTAAATAAGGGGGGCAATCAGCCCCAGCATTTT
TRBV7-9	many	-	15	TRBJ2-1	CASSLKGSPYNEQFF	TGTGCCAGCAGCTTAAAGGGTAGCCCCTACAATGAGCAGTTCTTC
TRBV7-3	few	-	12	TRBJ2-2	CASRKSTGELFF	TGTGCCAGCAGAAAGTCCACCGGGGAGCTGTTTTTT
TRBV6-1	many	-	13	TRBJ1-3	CASRAGAGNTIYF	TGTGCCAGCAGGGCAGGGGCTGGAAACACCATATATTTT
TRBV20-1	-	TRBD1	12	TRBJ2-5	CSAPTGGETQYF	TGCAGTGCGCCGACAGGGGGCGAGACCCAGTACTTC
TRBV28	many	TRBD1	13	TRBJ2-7	CASTRQGFHEQYF	TGTGCCAGCACCCGACAGGGTTTCCACGAGCAGTACTTC
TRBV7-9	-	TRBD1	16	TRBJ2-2	CASSPRGQGNTGELFF	TGTGCCAGCAGCCCCCGGGGACAGGGAAACACCGGGGAGCTGTTTTTT
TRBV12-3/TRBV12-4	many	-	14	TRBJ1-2	CASSALGYNYGYTF	TGTGCCAGCAGTGCCCTGGGTTATAACTATGGCTACACCTTC
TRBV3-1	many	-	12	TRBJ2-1	CASSPQGGEQFF	TGTGCCAGCAGCCCCCAGGGTGGTGAGCAGTTCTTC
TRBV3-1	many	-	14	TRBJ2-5	CASSLRRGAETQYF	TGTGCCAGCAGCCTACGCAGGGGGGCAGAGACCCAGTACTTC
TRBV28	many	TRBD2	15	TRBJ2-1	CASSPRLADYNEQFF	TGTGCCAGCAGTCCGAGACTAGCGGACTACAATGAGCAGTTCTTC
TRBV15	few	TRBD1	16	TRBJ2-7	CATRPATGTGDYEQYF	TGTGCCACCCGACCTGCAACCGGGACAGGGGACTACGAGCAGTACTTC
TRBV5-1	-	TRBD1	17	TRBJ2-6	CASSYETGFPGANVLTF	TGCGCCAGCAGCTACGAGACAGGGTTCCCTGGGGCCAACGTCCTGACTTTC
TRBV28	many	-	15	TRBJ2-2	CASPPPGQTTGELFF	TGTGCCAGCCCTCCGCCGGGCCAGACCACCGGGGAGCTGTTTTTT
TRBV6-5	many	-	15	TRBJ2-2	CASSYRGTNTGELFF	TGTGCCAGCAGTTACAGGGGTACGAACACCGGGGAGCTGTTTTTT
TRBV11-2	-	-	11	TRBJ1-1	CASSHPSEAFF	TGTGCCAGCAGCCACCCATCTGAAGCTTTCTTT
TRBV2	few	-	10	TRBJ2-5	CASNRETQYF	TGTGCCAGCAATCGGGAGACCCAGTACTTC
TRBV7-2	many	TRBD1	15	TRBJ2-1	CASGPGTGFPHEQFF	TGTGCCAGCGGCCCCGGGACAGGGTTCCCACATGAGCAGTTCTTC
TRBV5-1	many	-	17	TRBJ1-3	CASSLAGGPSSGNTIYF	TGCGCCAGCAGCTTGGCTGGTGGTCCCAGCTCTGGAAACACCATATATTTT
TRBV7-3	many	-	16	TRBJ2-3	CASSAQLVTGTDTQYF	TGTGCCAGCAGCGCCCAACTAGTGACGGGGACAGATACGCAGTATTTT
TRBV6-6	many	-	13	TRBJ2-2	CASCLTGTGELFF	TGTGCCAGCTGCCTCACAGGGACCGGGGAGCTGTTTTTT